This T cell receptor (beta chain) stems from a study of T cell responses to AZD1222 COVID-19 vaccine. Study-wide background: Pooling of second doses given at about 4 or about 12 weeks was done. Points from the study as a whole: Donors were chiefly white British, with a greater number of females, and clonal diversity was perhaps underestimated.

The method was immunoSEQ multiplex PCR; TCRdb's version includes in-frame clones alone and lacks a portion of them. The repertoire holds some 130,000 clones, roughly 89% seen once, with roughly 8.9% in the top ten. This clone has only one observation. The target antigen is unknown. Germline assignment: CDR1 MDHEN and CDR2 SYDVKM. The CDR3 covers 13 residues. The V and J ends lost 5 bases and 1 base respectively, with 8 bases between them. The sequence was collected from an adult in good health. The sample consisted of peripheral blood, taken on day 0 of AZD1222 vaccination. The chain employs TRBV28 and TRBJ1-1; D is ambiguous. CDR3 amino acids: CASSIRRNTEAFF. Written as DNA, the CDR3 is TGTGCCAGCAGTATCAGGAGGAACACTGAAGCTTTCTTT.